This T cell receptor beta chain originates from a study of T cell responses to AZD1222 COVID-19 vaccine (dated by TCRdb to the early 2020s). About the study as a whole: AZD1222 recipients given second doses at about 4 weeks or at about 12 weeks were pooled, since spike-specific TCR depth and breadth were not found to differ between the two schedules. TCR sequencing was performed for roughly 250 trial participants, of whom roughly 200 were given two doses of AZD1222 and approximately 26 were given two doses of MenACWY control vaccine. Trial participants were enrolled by age into subgroups of 18-55, 56-69 and 70-plus years, and approximately 150, 30 and 60 TCR-sequenced participants, respectively, were included in these subgroups. General conclusions and limits of the study: Reportedly, almost half of the unique spike-specific TCRs recognized epitopes lying outside the regions that are mutated in the B.1.351 and B.1.1.7 variants. Conclusions about previously exposed vaccinees are limited, since just six AZD1222 recipients were seropositive for SARS-CoV-2 at baseline. The 56-69-year group was small, and its depth increase did not reach significance, likely because of low power. The whole spike protein was spanned by vaccine-associated CD4 TCRs, and dominant responses were seen in regions 160-218 and 743-854. Spike-specific TCR breadth and depth rose significantly after two AZD1222 doses compared with day 0 and with MenACWY recipients. Participants were mostly white British, with more females than males. The authors suggested clonal diversity may have been underestimated. Because no day 14 peak-response samples were available, repertoires were characterized only after the peak T cell response.

In the paper's terms, the time point label means: baseline before first vaccination. Vaccinee samples came from UK trials COV001 and COV002, including a single-blind randomized controlled phase 2/3 trial of AZD1222 (ChAdOx1 nCoV-19) in healthy adults. For TCRbeta chain sequencing, PBMC samples were collected from trial participants at day 0 and at day 28 after the second dose. Comments on this clone: The clone's antigen remains unknown. It has no much larger one-base neighbor in the sample; base qualities were not kept.

CDR1 is given as GTSNPN and CDR2 as SVGIG, both from the germline V gene (reference sequence). Including cysteine and phenylalanine, the CDR3 has 13 amino acids. The entry retains the CDR3 DNA only, 39 bases that are in frame from base 1. V is cut by 0 bases and J by 4 bases, and the space between the germline ends is 9 bases. The CDR3 regions of human TCRbeta chains were subjected to immunosequencing. The source study handled its data this way. Repertoire TCRs were checked for matches against a reference library of SARS-CoV-2-specific TCRs that had been generated using the MIRA antigen-specificity platform. Breadth meant the fraction of unique TCRs that were SARS-CoV-2-associated, whereas depth meant the fraction of total T cells that were SARS-CoV-2-associated. Using the MIRA data, every spike-specific TCR was mapped to the spike region that the TCR reacted to and assigned to either a CD4 or a CD8 class. Log10-transformed breadth and depth values were compared by one-way ANOVA with Sidak's multiple comparisons tests. What TCRdb holds here is the immuneACCESS table cut down to in-frame rearrangements. Part of the clones is not present; checked against another copy, under half of the missing clones reflect an unresolved V gene, and the others are unexplained. V and J calls and clone size are those listed in that table; D and trimming were worked out from the DNA. The sample data list more than 100,000 clones, and roughly nine tenths of these were observed just once. The top ten clones comprise roughly 2.4% of the sample.

The rearrangement joined TRBV30 to TRBJ1-1; TRBD1 is a weak D gene call, 6 bases matching. This clonotype was sampled from an adult in good health. Material: peripheral blood, obtained on day 0 of AZD1222 vaccination. CDR3 protein: CAWSVWGRTEAFF. The DNA sequence is as follows: TGTGCCTGGAGTGTATGGGGGCGCACTGAAGCTTTCTTT.